Below are 23 T cell receptor beta chains sequenced from a single sample in a study of beta chain features in type 1 diabetes listed by TCRdb under 2018. Receptor libraries were prepared by the immunoSEQ multiplex PCR assay. All of the isolated RNA was reverse transcribed with the High Capacity cDNA Reverse Transcription Kit, so expressed TCRB transcripts were sequenced. In TCRdb, the immuneACCESS table is reduced to in-frame sequences with V and J assigned. These tables do not hold every clone; where another copy was compared, an unresolved V gene accounts for under half, and the others remain unexplained. In all, the sample holds some 150,000 clones, and 10% of those were seen once. Approximately 1.3% of the sample is in the top ten clones. Sequenced material: naive CD4+ T cells from blood. The cell subset or site label here, explained by the study, means: true naive CD4+ T cells. The origin of the receptors is a man aged 18 to 30 in good health.

This clone has just a few counts. The chain has TRBV10-3 and TRBJ2-7; 7 bases match TRBD1. The J segment lost 1 base and the V segment lost 2 bases, leaving 8 bases of the junction unmatched. The V gene's germline CDR1 is ENHRY and CDR2 SYGVKD. The CDR3 consists of 16 residues. CDR3 sequence reads: CAISEKQGTLSYEQYF. The CDR3, as DNA: TGTGCCATCAGTGAGAAACAGGGGACCTTATCCTACGAGCAGTACTTC.

The V gene is TRBV29-1, the J gene TRBJ1-2; 8 bases are a match to TRBD1. Trimming took 6 bases from V and 2 from J; bases not matched to a gene: 14. CDR1 SQVTM and CDR2 ANQGSEA come from the germline V gene. CDR3 length: 16 residues. CDR3 nucleotides: TGCAGCGTGCCCCACGCGGACAGGGCCCCAAACTATGGCTACACCTTC. It translates to CSVPHADRAPNYGYTF.

This sequence joins TRBV6-1 and TRBJ1-2; tentative D call: TRBD1 (6 bases). The V and J ends lost 2 bases and 2 bases respectively, with 9 bases between them. Germline CDR1 reads MNHNS; CDR2 reads SASEGT. CDR3 length: 14 residues. The CDR3 coding sequence is TGTGCCAGCAGTGAATTTGGGACAAACTATGGCTACACCTTC. It codes for CASSEFGTNYGYTF.

In this sample, this clone turned up a few times. The CDR3 is CASSSAALEQYF. The DNA for the CDR3 is TGTGCCAGCAGCTCGGCGGCTCTCGAGCAGTACTTC. The gene calls are TRBV7-2 and TRBJ2-7; D remains ambiguous. Deletions cut 4 bases from V and 6 bases from J, with 10 bases between. This CDR3 is built from 12 residues. Looked up from germline, CDR1 is SGHTA and CDR2 is FQGNSA.

The gene calls are TRBV7-6 and TRBJ2-3; 8 nucleotides match TRBD2. This CDR3 has 16 residues. The germline V gene has CDR1 SGHVS and CDR2 FNYEAQ. The V gene end was trimmed by 2 bases and the J gene end by 1 base; junction bases not matched to a gene: 5. CDR3 DNA: TGTGCCAGCAGCTTATTGGCGGGGGGTCGCACAGATACGCAGTATTTT. This translates into CASSLLAGGRTDTQYF. Looking up the rest from reference TRBV7-6 and TRBJ2-3 gives the full variable domain: GAGVSQSPRYKVTKRGQDVALRCDPISGHVSLYWYRQALGQGPEFLTYFNYEAQQDKSGLPNDRFSAERPEGSISTLTIQRTEQRDSAMYRCASSLLAGGRTDTQYFGPGTRLTVL.

This sequence joins TRBV5-1 and TRBJ1-2; D might be TRBD1 (6 bases). V was trimmed by 0 bases and J by 4 bases, leaving 13 bases between them. The CDR3 consists of 15 residues. CDR1 and CDR2 (germline): SGHRS, YFSETQ. CDR3 coding DNA: TGCGCCAGCAGCTTGGTTTCACAGGGACCCTATGGCTACACCTTC. It yields the protein CASSLVSQGPYGYTF.

The chain joins TRBV4-1 to TRBJ2-2; D not resolved. With 5 bases removed from V and 3 bases from J, the gap between germline ends came to 7 bases. The germline CDR1 and CDR2 sequences are MGHRA and YSYEKL. This CDR3 is built from 13 residues. The CDR3 DNA sequence: TGCGCCAGCAGCTTCCGGGACACCGGGGAGCTGTTTTTT. It is translated as CASSFRDTGELFF.

This clone has just a few counts. The chain recombines TRBV18 with TRBJ2-2, with 10 bases lining up with TRBD1. This CDR3 is 15 amino acids long. Per germline, CDR1 KGHSH and CDR2 LQKENI. With 3 bases clipped from V and 4 bases from J, the junction kept 2 bases outside the gene matches. CDR3 sequence: CASSPTGGFTGELFF. In DNA form, the CDR3 reads TGTGCCAGCTCACCGACAGGGGGCTTCACCGGGGAGCTGTTTTTT. Full variable domain (missing parts from reference TRBV18 and TRBJ2-2): NAGVMQNPRHLVRRRGQEARLRCSPMKGHSHVYWYRQLPEEGLKFMVYLQKENIIDESGMPKERFSAEFPKEGPSILRIQQVVRGDSAAYFCASSPTGGFTGELFFGEGSRLTVL.

This clone was recorded a few times. The rearrangement uses TRBV27 and TRBJ1-2; D is perhaps TRBD1 (6 bases). There are 14 residues in the CDR3. The germline CDR1 and CDR2 sequences are MNHEY and SMNVEV (reference sequence). V was shortened by 5 bases and J by 4 bases, with 14 bases between the two germline ends. The CDR3 DNA sequence: TGTGCCAGCAGTCCATCAGGGGCCTTCTATGGCTACACCTTC. It encodes CASSPSGAFYGYTF.

This clone showed up just a few times. This sequence joins TRBV6-1 and TRBJ2-7, with TRBD1 as a possible D gene (6 bases). CDR3 size: 12 residues. Germline V gene data show CDR1 as MNHNS and CDR2 as SASEGT. V dropped 4 bases and J dropped 7 bases, with 11 bases sitting between them. CDR3 in amino acids: CASSVIRGEQYF. CDR3 bases: TGTGCCAGCAGTGTCATCAGGGGTGAGCAGTACTTC.

The J gene is TRBJ2-5, the V gene TRBV5-1, with D tentatively TRBD1 (6 bases). The last part of the DNA fits TRBJ2-7 better; the J call may be wrong. Germline loops: CDR1 SGHRS, CDR2 YFSETQ. This CDR3 is 14 amino acids long. The CDR3, as DNA: TGCGCCAGCAGCACCCCCGGACAGTCCTACGAGCAGTACTTC. It specifies CASSTPGQSYEQYF.

This clone was observed a handful of times. This chain uses TRBV14 with TRBJ2-7, with 7 bases aligning to TRBD2. The germline V gene encodes CDR1 SGHDN and CDR2 FVKESK. The CDR3 spans 15 residues. J gave up 3 bases and V 0 bases, and 5 bases lay outside the gene matches. CDR3 in amino acids: CASSQDPSGIYEQYF. DNA of the CDR3: TGTGCCAGCAGCCAAGATCCTAGCGGAATCTACGAGCAGTACTTC. The full variable domain, its missing parts supplied by reference TRBV14 and TRBJ2-7, is EAGVTQFPSHSVIEKGQTVTLRCDPISGHDNLYWYRRVMGKEIKFLLHFVKESKQDESGMPNNRFLAERTGGTYSTLKVQPAELEDSGVYFCASSQDPSGIYEQYFGPGTRLTVT.

The J gene is TRBJ2-4, the V gene TRBV7-8; possibly TRBD2 for D (6 bases). The CDR3 sequence is 18 residues long. Trimming removed 1 base at V and 3 bases at J, with 19 bases between. Per the germline V gene, CDR1 is SGHVS and CDR2 is FQNEAQ. CDR3 nucleotide sequence: TGTGCCAGCAGCTTAGTACAGAAGGGAGGTGAAGGCAAAAACATTCAGTACTTC. Translated: CASSLVQKGGEGKNIQYF.

This clone was picked up a small number of times. This chain joins TRBV7-9 and TRBJ1-3; the D is unclear. The germline CDR1 and CDR2 sequences are SEHNR and FQNEAQ (reference sequence). V was clipped by 8 bases and J by 0 bases, with 8 bases between them. CDR3 length: 13 amino acids. The CDR3 region has the DNA TGTGCCAGCGCCACAGCCTCTGGAAACACCATATATTTT. Its protein product is CASATASGNTIYF.

The gene calls are TRBV7-3 and TRBJ2-1; 7 bases agree with TRBD1. The V gene end was trimmed by 5 bases and the J gene end by 4 bases; junction bases not matched to a gene: 2. Germline V gene lookup returns CDR1 SGHTA and CDR2 FQGTGA. The CDR3 covers 13 residues. Here the CDR3 reads CASSTTGYNEQFF. CDR3 bases: TGTGCCAGCAGCACGACAGGGTACAATGAGCAGTTCTTC. The whole variable domain, filled in from reference TRBV7-3 and TRBJ2-1, reads GAGVSQTPSNKVTEKGKYVELRCDPISGHTALYWYRQSLGQGPEFLIYFQGTGAADDSGLPNDRFFAVRPEGSVSTLKIQRTERGDSAVYLCASSTTGYNEQFFGPGTRLTVL.

V and J are TRBV6-5 and TRBJ2-3, with 7 bases fitting TRBD1. Germline values: CDR1 MNHEY, CDR2 SVGAGI. The CDR3 is 15 amino acids. With 6 bases clipped from V and 1 base from J, the junction kept 7 bases outside the gene matches. CDR3 in amino acids: CASRSGQFGTDTQYF. The DNA for the CDR3 is TGTGCCAGCAGATCGGGACAGTTTGGCACAGATACGCAGTATTTT.

The chain carries TRBV7-2 and TRBJ2-3; a possible D gene is TRBD2 (6 bases). Trimming stripped 1 base from V and 5 bases from J, with 10 bases between. The CDR3 runs 14 residues. Germline loops: CDR1 SGHTA, CDR2 FQGNSA. CDR3 region: CASSLGLSGDTQYF. The CDR3 nucleotides read TGTGCCAGCAGCTTAGGTCTTAGCGGAGATACGCAGTATTTT. Supplemented by reference TRBV7-2 and TRBJ2-3, the full variable domain reads GAGVSQSPSNKVTEKGKDVELRCDPISGHTALYWYRQSLGQGLEFLIYFQGNSAPDKSGLPSDRFSAERTGGSVSTLTIQRTQQEDSAVYLCASSLGLSGDTQYFGPGTRLTVL.

The V and J genes are TRBV5-4 and TRBJ2-5; the D gene is possibly TRBD1 (5 bases). V dropped 6 bases and J dropped 2 bases, with 8 bases sitting between them. This CDR3 comprises 12 residues. The V gene's germline CDR1 is SGHNT and CDR2 YYREEE (reference sequence). In DNA form, the CDR3 reads TGTGCCAGCAACCAGGGACAAGAGACCCAGTACTTC. Its protein is CASNQGQETQYF.

The chain links TRBV7-8 to TRBJ2-1; a possible D gene is TRBD2 (5 bases). The CDR3 covers 14 residues. Germline assignment: CDR1 SGHVS and CDR2 FQNEAQ. The ends were cut back, 5 bases at V and 3 bases at J, with 11 bases in the middle. The CDR3 DNA follows: TGTGCCAGCAGCCTCACTAGAGACTACAATGAGCAGTTCTTC. The encoded protein is CASSLTRDYNEQFF. The entire variable domain, with the rest obtained from reference TRBV7-8 and TRBJ2-1, is as follows: GAGVSQSPRYKVAKRGQDVALRCDPISGHVSLFWYQQALGQGPEFLTYFQNEAQLDKSGLPSDRFFAERPEGSVSTLKIQRTQQEDSAVYLCASSLTRDYNEQFFGPGTRLTVL.

The V and J genes are TRBV6-5 and TRBJ1-4; weak D call: TRBD1 (5 bases). Looked up from germline, CDR1 is MNHEY and CDR2 is SVGAGI. The CDR3 consists of 15 residues. The V gene lost 2 bases and the J gene lost 8 bases, with 15 bases spanning the gap. CDR3 sequence (DNA): TGTGCCAGCAGTTACGGCGGGGCGCAACTAGAAAAACTGTTTTTT. Protein product: CASSYGGAQLEKLFF.

The table lists this clone with a few counts. The genes are TRBV7-2 and TRBJ2-5; D perhaps matches TRBD2 (5 bases). Trimming took 5 bases from V and 1 from J, leaving 11 bases between them. This CDR3 has 14 residues. Germline V gene data show CDR1 as SGHTA and CDR2 as FQGNSA. This CDR3 is CASSRIGVQETQYF. The CDR3 coding sequence is TGTGCCAGCAGCAGAATCGGGGTCCAAGAGACCCAGTACTTC.

The sample holds a few counts of this clone. The chain links TRBV11-2 to TRBJ2-7; 10 bases match TRBD1. Germline V lookup: CDR1 SGHAT, CDR2 FQNNGV. The CDR3 is made up of 15 amino acids. Germline trimming cut 4 bases from V and 1 base from J; bases unmatched to any gene: 4. The CDR3 sequence: CASSSSGQGSYEQYF. The CDR3 coding sequence is TGTGCCAGCAGCTCATCGGGACAGGGGTCCTACGAGCAGTACTTC.

The chain carries TRBV5-1 and TRBJ1-6; tentative D call: TRBD1 (5 bases). Germline V CDR1 and CDR2: SGHRS, YFSETQ. The CDR3 has 16 amino acids. V was trimmed by 1 base and J by 2 bases, leaving 10 bases between them. Here the CDR3 DNA reads TGCGCCAGCAGCTTGTTGGGGGGTCCCTATAATTCACCCCTCCACTTT. Translation gives CASSLLGGPYNSPLHF. Using reference TRBV5-1 and TRBJ1-6 for the parts outside the CDR3, the full variable domain is KAGVTQTPRYLIKTRGQQVTLSCSPISGHRSVSWYQQTPGQGLQFLFEYFSETQRNKGNFPGRFSGRQFSNSRSEMNVSTLELGDSALYLCASSLLGGPYNSPLHFGNGTRLTVT.